This T cell receptor beta chain stems from a study (dated by TCRdb to the late 2010s). Context from the whole study: The study used sequence and structural analyses to characterize human CD8+ TCR repertoires recognizing immunodominant viral antigens. Broader findings and caveats from the paper: Reports indicated that CD8+ TCR repertoires specific to different immunodominant viral antigens were highly diverse and distinct from one another.

As for this clonotype: This receptor's antigen is unknown. No clone much larger than this one lies a single base away; base qualities are absent.

Reading from cysteine to phenylalanine, the CDR3 counts 14 amino acids. This entry keeps only the CDR3 DNA: 42 bases, framed from base 1. V is pruned by 6 bases and J by 2 bases, leaving 5 bases of the junction without a gene match. The CDR1 and CDR2 encoded by the germline V gene (reference sequence) are DFQATT and SNEGSKA. The data were produced on an Illumina HiSeq 2500. TCRdb reran the public reads through fastp at Q25 and MiXCR, keeping productive beta chains. Records with the same CDR3 protein are collapsed into one entry carrying the most frequent genes and DNA. The record for this sample contains approximately 30 distinct CDR3 sequences.

This clonotype originated in a male donor. Sample: CD8+ T cells (not recorded whether cultured). The chain was built from TRBV20-1 and TRBJ1-2; TRBD1 matches 11 bases in the middle. The CDR3 protein: CSATRDRGNYGYTF. In nucleotides, the sequence is TGCAGTGCGACTCGGGACAGGGGGAACTATGGCTACACCTTC.